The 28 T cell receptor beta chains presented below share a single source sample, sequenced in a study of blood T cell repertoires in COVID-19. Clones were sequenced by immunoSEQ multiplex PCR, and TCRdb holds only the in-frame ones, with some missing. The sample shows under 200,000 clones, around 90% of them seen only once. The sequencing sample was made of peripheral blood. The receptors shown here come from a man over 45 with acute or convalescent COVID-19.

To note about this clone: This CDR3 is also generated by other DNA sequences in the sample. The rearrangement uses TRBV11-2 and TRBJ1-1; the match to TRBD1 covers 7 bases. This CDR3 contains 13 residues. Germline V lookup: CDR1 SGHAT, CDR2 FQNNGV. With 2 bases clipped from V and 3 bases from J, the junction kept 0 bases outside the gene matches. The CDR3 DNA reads TGTGCCAGCAGCTTAACAGGGGACACTGAAGCTTTCTTT. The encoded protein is CASSLTGDTEAFF.

The CDR3, as DNA: TGTGCCAGCAGCGTAGGAGAGGGAAATCAGCCCCAGCATTTT. It yields the protein CASSVGEGNQPQHF. V gene TRBV9 combines with J gene TRBJ1-5, with no clear D. This CDR3 has 14 residues. The V end was cut by 0 bases, the J end by 4 bases, with 8 bases between. CDR1 and CDR2 (germline): SGDLS, YYNGEE. Supplemented by reference TRBV9 and TRBJ1-5, the full variable domain reads DSGVTQTPKHLITATGQRVTLRCSPRSGDLSVYWYQQSLDQGLQFLIQYYNGEERAKGNILERFSAQQFPDLHSELNLSSLELGDSALYFCASSVGEGNQPQHFGDGTRLSIL.

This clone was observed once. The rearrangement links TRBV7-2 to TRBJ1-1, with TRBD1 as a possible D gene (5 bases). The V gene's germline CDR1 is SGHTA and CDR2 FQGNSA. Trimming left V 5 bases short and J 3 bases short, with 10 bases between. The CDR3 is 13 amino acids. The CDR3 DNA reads TGTGCCAGCAGCACTGGGGCTTACACTGAAGCTTTCTTT. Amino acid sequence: CASSTGAYTEAFF.

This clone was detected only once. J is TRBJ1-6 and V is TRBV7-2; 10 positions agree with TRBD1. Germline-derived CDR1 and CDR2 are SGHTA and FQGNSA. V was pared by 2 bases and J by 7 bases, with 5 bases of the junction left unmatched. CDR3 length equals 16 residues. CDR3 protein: CASSLRPGQGNSPLHF. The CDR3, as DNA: TGTGCCAGCAGCTTACGCCCGGGACAGGGGAATTCACCCCTCCACTTT.

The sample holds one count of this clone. CDR3 loop: CATAGQGTSEQYV. The CDR3 bases are TGTGCCACCGCGGGACAGGGCACCTCCGAGCAGTACGTC. The V call is TRBV10-3, the J call TRBJ2-7; 9 bases match TRBD1. The CDR3 extends over 13 amino acids. V shed 10 bases, J shed 6 bases, and the junction held 10 bases outside the gene matches. Germline CDR1 reads ENHRY; CDR2 reads SYGVKD.

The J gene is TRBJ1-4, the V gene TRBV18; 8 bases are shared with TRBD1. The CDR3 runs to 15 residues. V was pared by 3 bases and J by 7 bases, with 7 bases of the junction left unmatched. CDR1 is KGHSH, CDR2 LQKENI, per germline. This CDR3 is CASSPSTGVGEKLFF. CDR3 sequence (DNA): TGTGCCAGCTCACCTTCGACAGGGGTCGGTGAAAAACTGTTTTTT.

The CDR3 DNA follows: TGTGCCAGCTCACCACAGGGAGCCTTGGCCAAAAACATTCAGTACTTC. Translated: CASSPQGALAKNIQYF. This chain connects TRBV18 to TRBJ2-4, with D tentatively TRBD2 (5 bases). The CDR3 totals 16 residues. Germline-derived CDR1 and CDR2 are KGHSH and LQKENI. Trimming shortened V by 1 base and J by 1 base, and 11 bases separated the two germline ends.

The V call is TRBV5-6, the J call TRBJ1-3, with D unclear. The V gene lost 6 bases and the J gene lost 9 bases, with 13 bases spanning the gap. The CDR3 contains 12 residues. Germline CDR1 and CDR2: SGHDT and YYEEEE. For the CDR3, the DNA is TGTGCCAGCACCCCTGGGGAGGGCACCATATATTTT. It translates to CASTPGEGTIYF.

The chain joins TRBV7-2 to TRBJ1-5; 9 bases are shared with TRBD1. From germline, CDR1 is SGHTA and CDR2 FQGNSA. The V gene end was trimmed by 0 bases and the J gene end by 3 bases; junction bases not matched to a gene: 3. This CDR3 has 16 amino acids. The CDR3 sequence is CASSLAGTGFNQPQHF. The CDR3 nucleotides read TGTGCCAGCAGCTTAGCCGGGACAGGGTTCAATCAGCCCCAGCATTTT.

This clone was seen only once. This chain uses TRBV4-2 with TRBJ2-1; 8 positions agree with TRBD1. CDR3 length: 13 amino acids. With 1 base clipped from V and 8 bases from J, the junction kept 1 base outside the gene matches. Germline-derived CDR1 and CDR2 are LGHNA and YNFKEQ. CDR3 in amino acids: CASSQGTGYEQFF. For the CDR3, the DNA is TGTGCCAGCAGCCAAGGGACAGGGTATGAGCAGTTCTTC.

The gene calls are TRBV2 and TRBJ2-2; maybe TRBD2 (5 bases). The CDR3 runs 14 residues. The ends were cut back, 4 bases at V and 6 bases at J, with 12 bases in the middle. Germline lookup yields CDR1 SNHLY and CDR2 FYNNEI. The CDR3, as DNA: TGTGCCAGCAGTGTCACTAGTATCGCCGGGGAGCTGTTTTTT. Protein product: CASSVTSIAGELFF.

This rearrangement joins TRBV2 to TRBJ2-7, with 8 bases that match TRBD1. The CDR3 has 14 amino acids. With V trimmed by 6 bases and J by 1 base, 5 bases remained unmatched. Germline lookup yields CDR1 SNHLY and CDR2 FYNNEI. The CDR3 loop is CASRSRTGSYEQYF. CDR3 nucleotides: TGTGCCAGCAGATCCAGGACAGGGTCCTACGAGCAGTACTTC.

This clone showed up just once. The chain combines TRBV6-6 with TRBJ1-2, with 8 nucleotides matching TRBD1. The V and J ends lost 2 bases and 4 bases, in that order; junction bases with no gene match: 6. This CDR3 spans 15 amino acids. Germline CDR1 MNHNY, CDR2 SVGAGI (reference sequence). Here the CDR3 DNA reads TGTGCCAGCAGTTACCCGGACAGGGACCTCTATGGCTACACCTTC. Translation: CASSYPDRDLYGYTF.

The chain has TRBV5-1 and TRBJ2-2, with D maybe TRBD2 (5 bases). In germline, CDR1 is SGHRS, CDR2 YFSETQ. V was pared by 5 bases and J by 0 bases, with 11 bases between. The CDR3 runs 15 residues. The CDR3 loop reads CASRGDTTNTGELFF. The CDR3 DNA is TGCGCCAGCAGGGGAGACACCACGAACACCGGGGAGCTGTTTTTT.

The CDR3 DNA reads TGTGCCAGCAGCACCTCGGGGACGAACACCGGGGAGCTGTTTTTT. It translates to CASSTSGTNTGELFF. The chain carries TRBV7-3 and TRBJ2-2, with D possibly matching TRBD2 (5 bases). This CDR3 is built from 15 residues. Trimming took off 5 bases at V and 0 bases at J, with 10 bases between the two ends. Per germline, CDR1 SGHTA and CDR2 FQGTGA.

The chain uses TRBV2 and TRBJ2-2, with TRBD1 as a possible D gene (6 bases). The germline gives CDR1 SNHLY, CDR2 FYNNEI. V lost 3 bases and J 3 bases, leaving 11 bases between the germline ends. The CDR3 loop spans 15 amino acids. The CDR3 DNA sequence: TGTGCCAGCAGTGATCAGGACAGTGACACCGGGGAGCTGTTTTTT. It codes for CASSDQDSDTGELFF.

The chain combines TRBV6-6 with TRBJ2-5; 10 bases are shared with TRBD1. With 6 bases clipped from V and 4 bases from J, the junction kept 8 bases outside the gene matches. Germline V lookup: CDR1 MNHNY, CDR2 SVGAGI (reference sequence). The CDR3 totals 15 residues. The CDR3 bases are TGTGCCAGCAGACTCGGACAGGGGGTCCGAGAGACCCAGTACTTC. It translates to CASRLGQGVRETQYF.

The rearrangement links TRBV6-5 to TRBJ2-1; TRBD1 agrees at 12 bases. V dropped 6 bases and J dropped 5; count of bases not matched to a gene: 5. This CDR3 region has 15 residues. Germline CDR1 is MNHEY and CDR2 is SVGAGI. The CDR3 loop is CASRPGQGADNEQFF. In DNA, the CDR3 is TGTGCCAGCAGACCGGGACAGGGGGCGGACAATGAGCAGTTCTTC.

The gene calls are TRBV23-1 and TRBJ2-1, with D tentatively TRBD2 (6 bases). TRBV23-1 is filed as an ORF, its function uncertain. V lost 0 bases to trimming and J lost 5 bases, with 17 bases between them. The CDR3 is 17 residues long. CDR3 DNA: TGCGCCAGCAGTCAATCGGTGGGGACTCAACGAAACAATGAGCAGTTCTTC. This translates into CASSQSVGTQRNNEQFF.

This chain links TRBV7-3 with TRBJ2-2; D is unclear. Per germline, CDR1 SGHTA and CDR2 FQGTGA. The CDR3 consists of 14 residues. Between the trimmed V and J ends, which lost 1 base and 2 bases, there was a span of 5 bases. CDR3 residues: CASSLSTNTGELFF. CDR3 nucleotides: TGTGCCAGCAGCTTAAGCACTAACACCGGGGAGCTGTTTTTT.

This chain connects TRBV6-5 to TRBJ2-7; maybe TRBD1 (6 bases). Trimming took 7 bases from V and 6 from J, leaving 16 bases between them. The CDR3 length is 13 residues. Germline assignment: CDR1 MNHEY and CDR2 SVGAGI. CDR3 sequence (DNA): TGTGCCAGCACACCAGGGGTCATGCGCGAGCAGTACGTC. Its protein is CASTPGVMREQYV.

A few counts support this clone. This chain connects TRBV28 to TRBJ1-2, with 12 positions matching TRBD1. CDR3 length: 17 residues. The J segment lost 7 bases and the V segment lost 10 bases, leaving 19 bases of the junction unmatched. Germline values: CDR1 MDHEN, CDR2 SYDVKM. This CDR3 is CAISPPGTGGIAAGYTF. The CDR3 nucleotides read TGTGCCATCTCTCCCCCGGGGACAGGGGGCATCGCGGCTGGCTACACCTTC.

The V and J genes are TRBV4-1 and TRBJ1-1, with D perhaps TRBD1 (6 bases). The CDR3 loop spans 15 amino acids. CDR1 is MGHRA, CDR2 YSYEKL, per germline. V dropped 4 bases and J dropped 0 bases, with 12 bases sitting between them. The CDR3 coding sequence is TGCGCCAGCAGCCCCCGTGGACAGCTGAACACTGAAGCTTTCTTT. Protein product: CASSPRGQLNTEAFF.

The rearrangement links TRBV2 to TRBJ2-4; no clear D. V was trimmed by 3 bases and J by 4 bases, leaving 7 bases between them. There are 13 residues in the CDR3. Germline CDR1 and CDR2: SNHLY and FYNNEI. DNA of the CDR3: TGTGCCAGCAGTGAGTGGCAGAAAAACATTCAGTACTTC. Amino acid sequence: CASSEWQKNIQYF.

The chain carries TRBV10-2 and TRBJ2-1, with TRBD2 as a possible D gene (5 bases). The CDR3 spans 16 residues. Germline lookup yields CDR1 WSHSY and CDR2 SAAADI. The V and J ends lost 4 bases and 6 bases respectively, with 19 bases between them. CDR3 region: CASSGSGVAGGNEQFF. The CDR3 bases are TGCGCCAGCAGTGGGTCTGGCGTGGCGGGCGGCAATGAGCAGTTCTTC.

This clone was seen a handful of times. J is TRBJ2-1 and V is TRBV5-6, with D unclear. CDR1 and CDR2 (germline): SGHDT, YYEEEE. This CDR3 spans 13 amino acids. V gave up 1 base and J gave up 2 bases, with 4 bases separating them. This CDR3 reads CASSLPAYNEQFF. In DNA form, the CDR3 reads TGTGCCAGCAGCTTGCCGGCCTACAATGAGCAGTTCTTC.

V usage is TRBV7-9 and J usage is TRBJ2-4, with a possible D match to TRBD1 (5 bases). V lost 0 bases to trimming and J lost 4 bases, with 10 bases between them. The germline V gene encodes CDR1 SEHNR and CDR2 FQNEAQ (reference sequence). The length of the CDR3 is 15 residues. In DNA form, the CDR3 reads TGTGCCAGCAGCTTAGCAGGGGCCCTAAAAAACATTCAGTACTTC. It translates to CASSLAGALKNIQYF.

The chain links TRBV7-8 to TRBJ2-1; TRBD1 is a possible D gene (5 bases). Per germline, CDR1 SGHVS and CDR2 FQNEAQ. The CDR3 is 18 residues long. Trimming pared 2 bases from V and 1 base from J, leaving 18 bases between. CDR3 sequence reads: CASSLPPWAGSSYNEQFF. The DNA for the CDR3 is TGTGCCAGCAGCTTACCGCCTTGGGCAGGGTCGTCCTACAATGAGCAGTTCTTC.